The source of this TCR beta chain is a study of blood T cell repertoires in COVID-19. There are 15 residues in the CDR3. V shed 3 bases and J 5 bases; nucleotides not matched to a gene: 6. CDR1 is KGHSH and CDR2 is LQKENI in the germline V gene. Only one count was recorded for this clone. Method: immunoSEQ multiplex PCR; TCRdb's copy keeps in-frame clones and lacks some. The table lists about 370,000 clones, around 89% of them singletons, with about 1% in the top ten. Individuals aged about 18 to 89 years were recruited from approximately 24 US areas. The chain employs TRBV18 and TRBJ1-4; TRBD1 matches at 7 bases. This TCR came from a young man who had recovered from COVID-19. Sequencing input: PBMCs or T cells enriched from blood (not recorded which). DNA of the CDR3: TGTGCCAGCTCACCGAAGGGACAGTCCAATGAAAAACTGTTTTTT. Translation: CASSPKGQSNEKLFF.